The entry below describes one T cell receptor (beta chain). This sample is part of a study of blood T cell repertoires in COVID-19. About the study: The United States, Italy and Spain provided the acute and convalescent COVID-19 samples. PBMCs, B-cell-depleted T cells, or T cells provided the cDNA or gDNA that made up the material.

This CDR3 is 13 amino acids long. The V gene end was trimmed by 6 bases and the J gene end by 7 bases; junction bases not matched to a gene: 7. Germline V gene data show CDR1 as SQVTM and CDR2 as ANQGSEA. Study processing details: Estimates of nucleated cell counts were drawn from the amplification of reference gene primers. Profiling relied on immunoSEQ multiplex PCR, and the TCRdb table lists in-frame clones only, not all of them. That table is the source of V, J and clone size, and D and trimming were worked out from the DNA. Here the sample spans about 51,000 clones, 80% to 90% being singletons. The sample was peripheral blood. The receptor was isolated from a man aged 60 to 69 with acute or convalescent COVID-19. The chain uses TRBV29-1 and TRBJ1-4; 8 bases map to TRBD1. The CDR3 DNA reads TGCAGCGTCGGACAGGGTCGGGGTGAAAAACTGTTTTTT. Amino acid sequence: CSVGQGRGEKLFF.